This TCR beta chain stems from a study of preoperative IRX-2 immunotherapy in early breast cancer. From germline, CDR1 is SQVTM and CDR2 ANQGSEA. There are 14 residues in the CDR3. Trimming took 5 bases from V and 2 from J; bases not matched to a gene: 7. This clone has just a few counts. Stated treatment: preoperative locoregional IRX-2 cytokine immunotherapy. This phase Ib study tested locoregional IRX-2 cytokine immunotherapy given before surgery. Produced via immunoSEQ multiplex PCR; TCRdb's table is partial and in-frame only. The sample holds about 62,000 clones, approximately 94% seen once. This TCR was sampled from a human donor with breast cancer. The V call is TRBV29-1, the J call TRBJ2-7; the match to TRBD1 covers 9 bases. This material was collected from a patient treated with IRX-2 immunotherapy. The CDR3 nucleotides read TGCAGCGTTTCCGGGACAGGGAAGCCCTACGAGCAGTACTTC. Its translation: CSVSGTGKPYEQYF.